The 11 T cell receptor beta chains below were found in one sample sequenced in a study of cytomegalovirus exposure and HLA in healthy donors. Both 60 Vbeta primers and 13 Jbeta primers went into the PCR. Generated by immunoSEQ multiplex PCR, the TCRdb table keeps only in-frame clones and is missing some. This table has roughly 130,000 clones, approximately 70% appearing once. Source material: PBMCs. These receptor sequences come from a man between 18 and 35 years old in good health and CMV-seronegative.

This chain links TRBV28 with TRBJ2-5, with TRBD1 matching over 7 bases. The CDR3 is 12 amino acids. In germline, CDR1 is MDHEN, CDR2 SYDVKM. J was trimmed by 5 bases and V by 5 bases; bases with no gene match: 2. For the CDR3, the DNA is TGTGCCAGCAGTACAGGGGTGGAGACCCAGTACTTC. Its protein product is CASSTGVETQYF.

The J gene is TRBJ2-5, the V gene TRBV5-6; 12 bases fit TRBD2. The end of the DNA is better explained by TRBJ2-7, so the J call may be wrong. The CDR3 length is 16 residues. CDR1 is SGHDT and CDR2 is YYEEEE in the germline V gene. The CDR3 bases are TGTGCCAGCAGCTCGACACGCGGGACTAGCGGGTACGAGCAGTACTTC. Translation gives CASSSTRGTSGYEQYF.

The table lists this clone with a few counts. The CDR3 nucleotides read TGTGCCAGCAAAGTTGGACAGAACAATCAGCCCCAGCATTTT. Translation: CASKVGQNNQPQHF. The chain joins TRBV6-1 to TRBJ1-5; tentative D call: TRBD1 (6 bases). Germline CDR1 MNHNS, CDR2 SASEGT. Trimming pared 7 bases from V and 3 bases from J, leaving 13 bases between. The CDR3 loop spans 14 amino acids.

This chain links TRBV2 with TRBJ2-7; D is undetermined. CDR3 length equals 14 residues. V gave up 0 bases and J gave up 3 bases, with 9 bases separating them. Germline loops: CDR1 SNHLY, CDR2 FYNNEI. The CDR3 DNA sequence: TGTGCCAGCAGTGAAGCGCGGTTAGTCTACGAGCAGTACTTC. It specifies CASSEARLVYEQYF.

This sequence joins TRBV4-3 and TRBJ1-2; 7 bases agree with TRBD1. V gave up 4 bases and J gave up 2 bases; unmatched junction bases: 7. CDR1 LGHNA and CDR2 YSLEER come from the germline V gene. The CDR3 consists of 15 residues. The chain's CDR3 is CASSPGTALNYGYTF. Written as DNA, the CDR3 is TGCGCCAGCAGCCCCGGGACAGCGCTCAACTATGGCTACACCTTC.

This rearrangement joins TRBV28 to TRBJ2-1; possible D gene TRBD2, 6 bases. CDR3 length: 13 residues. Germline V gives CDR1 MDHEN, CDR2 SYDVKM. V gave up 8 bases and J gave up 6 bases, with 14 bases separating them. The CDR3 nucleotides are TGTGCCAGCGGATCGATGGGAGGCAATGAGCAGTTCTTC. As protein: CASGSMGGNEQFF.

The chain links TRBV25-1 to TRBJ1-2; D unresolved. V was trimmed by 9 bases and J by 8 bases, leaving 16 bases between them. The CDR3 is 12 amino acids. Per the germline V gene, CDR1 is MGHDK and CDR2 is SYGVNS. The DNA for the CDR3 is TGTGCCAGTCAAGTGGAGGGTACGGGCTACACCTTC. Translation: CASQVEGTGYTF.

V is TRBV28 and J is TRBJ1-1; D is possibly TRBD1 (6 bases). The CDR3 has 15 amino acids. Germline values: CDR1 MDHEN, CDR2 SYDVKM. The V and J ends lost 2 bases and 5 bases respectively, with 15 bases between them. CDR3 region: CASSLLQGMGTEAFF. The CDR3 bases are TGTGCCAGCAGTTTACTTCAGGGGATGGGAACTGAAGCTTTCTTT.

CDR3 loop: CASSLARGPYEQYF. The CDR3 DNA reads as TGTGCCAGCAGCTTAGCTAGGGGCCCCTACGAGCAGTACTTC. This rearrangement joins TRBV7-7 to TRBJ2-7; a weak D match, TRBD1 (5 bases). V lost 0 bases and J 2 bases, leaving 8 bases between the germline ends. CDR1 is SSHAT, CDR2 FNYEAQ, per germline (reference sequence). The CDR3 is made up of 14 amino acids.

The V and J genes are TRBV2 and TRBJ1-4, with D perhaps matching TRBD1 (5 bases). V dropped 8 bases and J dropped 1 base, with 8 bases sitting between them. Germline CDR1 is SNHLY and CDR2 is FYNNEI. The length of the CDR3 is 13 residues. The CDR3 here is CASDTGTNEKLFF. CDR3 nucleotide sequence: TGTGCCAGCGACACAGGAACTAATGAAAAACTGTTTTTT.

This chain uses TRBV27 with TRBJ2-7, with D perhaps TRBD2 (5 bases). The CDR3 has 12 residues. Germline V gene sequence: CDR1 MNHEY, CDR2 SMNVEV (reference sequence). Between the trimmed V and J ends, which lost 5 bases and 0 bases, there was a span of 5 bases. CDR3 in amino acids: CASSTSSYEQYF. The DNA of the CDR3 is TGTGCCAGCAGTACTAGCTCCTACGAGCAGTACTTC.